These 23 T cell receptor beta chains originate from one sample sequenced in a study of blood T cells in healthy people across ages. The second PCR ran about 7 to 12 cycles with a sample-barcoded 5' primer and J-beta primers. Each CDR3 protein gets one entry after TCRdb re-called the 5' RACE reads with MiXCR. The table lists about 1.8 million distinct CDR3 sequences, around half of them singletons, with over 2% in the top ten. What was sequenced was blood. The receptor source for this set is a middle-aged woman in good health.

The V call is TRBV9, the J call TRBJ2-3; D might be TRBD1 or TRBD2, each matching 6 bases. Looked up from germline, CDR1 is SGDLS and CDR2 is YYNGEE. This CDR3 is built from 13 residues. The V end was cut by 3 bases, the J end by 4 bases, with 9 bases between. This chain's CDR3 is CASSEGGSDTQYF. Written as DNA, the CDR3 is TGTGCCAGCAGCGAGGGGGGCTCAGATACGCAGTATTTT.

This clonotype came up a few times. The DNA for the CDR3 is TGTGCCAGCAGAGACCTAGCGGCGGCAAGAGAGACCCAGTACTTC. As protein: CASRDLAAARETQYF. This chain uses TRBV28 with TRBJ2-5, with 7 nucleotides matching TRBD2. The trim removed 6 bases at V and 4 bases at J, leaving 11 bases unmatched. This CDR3 spans 15 amino acids. Germline CDR1 and CDR2: MDHEN and SYDVKM. Supplemented by reference TRBV28 and TRBJ2-5, the full variable domain reads DVKVTQSSRYLVKRTGEKVFLECVQDMDHENMFWYRQDPGLGLRLIYFSYDVKMKEKGDIPEGYSVSREKKERFSLILESASTNQTSMYLCASRDLAAARETQYFGPGTRLLVL.

The sample holds a few counts of this clonotype. The chain uses TRBV7-2 and TRBJ2-7; 13 bases fit TRBD2. This CDR3 has 15 residues. V trimming: 4 bases; J trimming: 6 bases; junction bases outside the gene matches: 6. Germline V gives CDR1 SGHTA, CDR2 FQGNSA. CDR3 loop: CASSSLAGGPSEQYF. CDR3 sequence (DNA): TGTGCCAGCAGCTCACTAGCGGGGGGGCCTTCCGAGCAGTACTTC.

The rearrangement links TRBV28 to TRBJ2-7; tentative D call: TRBD2 (6 bases). V dropped 4 bases and J dropped 10 bases, with 17 bases sitting between them. This CDR3 contains 13 residues. In germline, CDR1 is MDHEN, CDR2 SYDVKM. DNA for the CDR3: TGTGCCAGCAGTTGCCTGTCTCCGGGAGATCAGTACTTC. Translation: CASSCLSPGDQYF.

This chain links TRBV12-3 or TRBV12-4 with TRBJ2-7; 7 bases match TRBD2. The CDR3 runs to 14 residues. J gave up 7 bases and V 7 bases, and 13 bases lay outside the gene matches. CDR3 in amino acids: CASMAGDFGNEQYF. The CDR3 DNA is TGTGCCAGCATGGCGGGGGACTTCGGCAATGAGCAGTACTTC.

This clonotype was detected a few times. The chain joins TRBV7-2 to TRBJ1-2; no definite D call. Trimming removed 1 base at V and 2 bases at J, with 8 bases between. Germline-derived CDR1 and CDR2 are SGHTA and FQGNSA. The CDR3 loop spans 14 amino acids. DNA of the CDR3: TGTGCCAGCAGCTTAGTAGTACAGAACTATGGCTACACCTTC. Translated: CASSLVVQNYGYTF.

The V call is TRBV27, the J call TRBJ1-2; D is perhaps TRBD1 (5 bases). Trimming stripped 6 bases from V and 6 bases from J, with 20 bases between. This CDR3 comprises 15 residues. CDR1 MNHEY and CDR2 SMNVEV come from the germline V gene (reference sequence). The CDR3 DNA reads as TGTGCCAGCAGACCCGGGGACGGCCCAATGGATGGCTACACCTTC. This codes for CASRPGDGPMDGYTF.

The rearrangement uses TRBV4-3 and TRBJ1-4, with 7 bases that match TRBD1. Per germline, CDR1 LGHNA and CDR2 YSLEER. V lost 0 bases, J lost 0 bases, and 13 bases stayed unmatched. This CDR3 has 20 residues. CDR3 DNA sequence: TGCGCCAGCAGCCAAGAGGGCCCCCTTAGACAGGGCTCAACTAATGAAAAACTGTTTTTT. It yields the protein CASSQEGPLRQGSTNEKLFF.

The chain links TRBV18 to TRBJ2-5; D is perhaps TRBD1 (5 bases). Trimming pared 4 bases from V and 1 base from J, leaving 13 bases between. Germline CDR1 is KGHSH and CDR2 is LQKENI. The CDR3 spans 15 residues. CDR3 protein: CASSRKSTVQETQYF. CDR3 nucleotide sequence: TGTGCCAGCTCACGAAAGTCGACAGTCCAAGAGACCCAGTACTTC.

The chain combines TRBV20-1 with TRBJ1-2; 9 positions agree with TRBD1. Germline V gene lookup returns CDR1 DFQATT and CDR2 SNEGSKA (reference sequence). The CDR3 totals 12 residues. V gave up 5 bases and J gave up 6 bases; unmatched junction bases: 4. The DNA for the CDR3 is TGCAGTGCTTTGGACAGGGGAGATGGCTACACCTTC. This codes for CSALDRGDGYTF.

This clonotype was observed a handful of times. V and J are TRBV6-6 and TRBJ1-2; D remains unclear. This CDR3 spans 14 amino acids. The germline gives CDR1 MNHNY, CDR2 SVGAGI (reference sequence). Trimming cost V 2 bases and J 2 bases, with 9 bases left between them. The CDR3 sequence: CASSYALFNYGYTF. CDR3 sequence (DNA): TGTGCCAGCAGTTACGCGCTATTCAACTATGGCTACACCTTC.

This clonotype has a count of ten or more. This chain links TRBV9 with TRBJ2-5; 8 bases agree with TRBD1. Losses at the gene ends were 5 bases for V and 1 base for J; bases not matched to a gene: 4. Germline V lookup: CDR1 SGDLS, CDR2 YYNGEE. This CDR3 is 14 amino acids long. CDR3 DNA sequence: TGTGCCAGCAGTGTCGGGACAGGCCAAGAGACCCAGTACTTC. Translating it yields CASSVGTGQETQYF.

V gene TRBV7-9 combines with J gene TRBJ1-1; D remains ambiguous. Trimming took off 1 base at V and 1 base at J, with 13 bases between the two ends. Germline loops: CDR1 SEHNR, CDR2 FQNEAQ (reference sequence). The CDR3 runs to 16 residues. CDR3 nucleotide sequence: TGTGCCAGCAGCTTAGGATGGTCTCAGGAGAACACTGAAGCTTTCTTT. It specifies CASSLGWSQENTEAFF.

This clonotype was observed a handful of times. This chain connects TRBV6-5 to TRBJ2-7; the match to TRBD1 covers 10 bases. The CDR3 length is 15 residues. The germline V gene encodes CDR1 MNHEY and CDR2 SVGAGI. J gave up 4 bases and V 8 bases, and 11 bases lay outside the gene matches. The CDR3 region is CASLGTGTGEYEQYF. The CDR3, as DNA: TGTGCCAGCCTCGGCACCGGGACAGGGGAGTACGAGCAGTACTTC.

This clonotype was observed a handful of times. The chain couples TRBV20-1 to TRBJ2-5; D ambiguous. V was clipped by 4 bases and J by 5 bases, with 8 bases between them. CDR3 size: 11 residues. Germline CDR1 is DFQATT and CDR2 is SNEGSKA (reference sequence). The CDR3 reads CSANGWETQYF. The CDR3 region has the DNA TGCAGTGCTAATGGCTGGGAGACCCAGTACTTC.

The CDR3 coding sequence is TGTGCCAGCAGGACTAGCGGGGGGGAGTTCTACAATGAGCAGTACTTC. This gives the protein CASRTSGGEFYNEQYF. The chain employs TRBV13 and TRBJ2-7; 14 bases align to TRBD2. The CDR3 extends over 16 amino acids. Germline CDR1 PRHDT, CDR2 FYEKMQ (reference sequence). The ends lost 6 bases at V and 7 bases at J; junction bases unmatched: 11.

This clonotype was seen a handful of times. The gene calls are TRBV5-5 and TRBJ2-7; tentatively, D is TRBD1 (6 bases). Deletions cut 3 bases from V and 3 bases from J, with 16 bases between. Germline V lookup: CDR1 SGHKS, CDR2 YYEKEE (reference sequence). This CDR3 contains 15 residues. The CDR3 nucleotides are TGTGCCAGCAGCTCCCTTCAGGGGAAAATCTACGAGCAGTACTTC. Amino acids: CASSSLQGKIYEQYF. Combining the CDR3 with reference TRBV5-5 and TRBJ2-7 gives the whole variable domain DAGVTQSPTHLIKTRGQQVTLRCSPISGHKSVSWYQQVLGQGPQFIFQYYEKEERGRGNFPDRFSARQFPNYSSELNVNALLLGDSALYLCASSSLQGKIYEQYFGPGTRLTVT.

The V and J genes are TRBV11-1 and TRBJ1-5; 7 positions match TRBD1. This CDR3 spans 16 amino acids. Germline CDR1 is SGHAT and CDR2 is FQDESV (reference sequence). V lost 2 bases to trimming and J lost 5 bases; unmatched junction nucleotides: 9. CDR3 in amino acids: CASSLTDREPYQPQHF. CDR3 sequence (DNA): TGTGCCAGCAGCTTAACTGACAGGGAGCCATATCAGCCCCAGCATTTT.

Of note for this clonotype: A read error may be the cause here, since a much bigger clone is one base away. The genes are TRBV6-5 and TRBJ2-4, with a tentative D call TRBD2 (6 bases). The tail of the sequence fits TRBJ2-5 better, so the J call may be wrong. CDR1 is MNHEY, CDR2 SVGAGI, per germline. The CDR3 is made up of 12 amino acids. The CDR3 DNA is TGTGTCAGCAGTGGGGGGCAAGAGACCCAGTACTTC. Amino acids: CVSSGGQETQYF.

V gene TRBV12-3 or TRBV12-4 combines with J gene TRBJ2-3, with D maybe TRBD1 (6 bases). V lost 6 bases to trimming and J lost 10 bases, with 17 bases between them. CDR3 size: 13 residues. This chain's CDR3 is CASSSPGQGAQYF. CDR3 DNA: TGTGCCAGCAGCTCACCGGGACAAGGGGCGCAGTATTTT.

This clonotype was found a few times. This rearrangement joins TRBV5-1 to TRBJ2-5; tentatively, D is TRBD1 or TRBD2 (5 bases each). The CDR3 totals 19 residues. Deletions cut 1 base from V and 3 bases from J, with 25 bases between. The germline CDR1 and CDR2 sequences are SGHRS and YFSETQ. CDR3 in DNA: TGCGCCAGCAGCTTGTCAGTTATTCTTCAGTGGCGAGGGGAAGAGACCCAGTACTTC. Its translation is CASSLSVILQWRGEETQYF.

This clonotype appeared a few times. The gene calls are TRBV7-2 and TRBJ2-3, with 9 bases identical to TRBD2. The V segment lost 4 bases and the J segment 5 bases; nucleotides outside the gene matches: 4. Germline V CDR1 and CDR2: SGHTA, FQGNSA. The CDR3 covers 14 residues. The CDR3 here is CASSSLAGLDTQYF. CDR3 nucleotide sequence: TGTGCCAGCAGCTCCCTAGCGGGGTTAGATACGCAGTATTTT.

This clonotype was recorded a few times. This rearrangement joins TRBV27 to TRBJ1-5; no clear D. V lost 1 base to trimming and J lost 1 base, with 5 bases between them. CDR3 length equals 14 residues. Looked up from germline, CDR1 is MNHEY and CDR2 is SMNVEV (reference sequence). The DNA of the CDR3 is TGTGCCAGCAGTTTATTTGGCAGCAATCAGCCCCAGCATTTT. It translates to CASSLFGSNQPQHF.